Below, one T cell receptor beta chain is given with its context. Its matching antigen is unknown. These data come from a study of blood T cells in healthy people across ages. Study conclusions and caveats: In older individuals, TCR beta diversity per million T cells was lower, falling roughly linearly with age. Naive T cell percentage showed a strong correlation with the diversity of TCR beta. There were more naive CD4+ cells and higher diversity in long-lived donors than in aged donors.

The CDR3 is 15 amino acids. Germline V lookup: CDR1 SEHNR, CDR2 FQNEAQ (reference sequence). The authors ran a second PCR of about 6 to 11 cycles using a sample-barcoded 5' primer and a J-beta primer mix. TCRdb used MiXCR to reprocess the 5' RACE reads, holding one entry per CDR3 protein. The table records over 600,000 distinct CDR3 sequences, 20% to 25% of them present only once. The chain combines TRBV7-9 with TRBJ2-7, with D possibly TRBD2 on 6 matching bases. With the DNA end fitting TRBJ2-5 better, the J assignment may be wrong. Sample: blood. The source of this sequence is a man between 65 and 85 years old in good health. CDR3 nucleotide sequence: TGTGCCAGCAGCTTAGGAATGGGAGGTTCGGAGACCCAGTACTTC. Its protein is CASSLGMGGSETQYF.